Presented here are 17 T cell receptor beta chains from one specimen sequenced in a study of T-cell reconstitution after alpha-beta-depleted transplantation in children. Preparation of the TCRbeta library used unique molecular identifiers. TCRdb independently ran MiXCR on the PCR reads; one entry per CDR3 protein. This sample has around 230,000 distinct CDR3 sequences, with over 15% found just once. Material: PBMCs, mostly from graft donor cells, obtained 360 days after TCRalphabeta/CD19-depleted stem cell transplant. The receptors shown here come from a male patient aged 2-10 years who had a stem cell transplant for acute lymphoblastic leukemia, so the T cells may come from the graft donor.

The chain combines TRBV12-3 or TRBV12-4 with TRBJ1-5; D is unresolved. The CDR3 totals 17 residues. Trimming took off 5 bases at V and 5 bases at J, with 22 bases between the two ends. The CDR3 region has the DNA TGTGCCAGCAGTACCACAATAAGGTGGCCGCGGGATCAGCCCCAGCATTTT. Amino acid sequence: CASSTTIRWPRDQPQHF.

The chain carries TRBV5-1 and TRBJ1-1; D gene unclear. The V end was cut by 4 bases, the J end by 0 bases, with 7 bases between. CDR3 length: 13 amino acids. Germline V lookup: CDR1 SGHRS, CDR2 YFSETQ. The CDR3 reads CASSQNMNTEAFF. In nucleotides, the CDR3 is TGCGCCAGCAGCCAAAATATGAACACTGAAGCTTTCTTT.

The V call is TRBV7-9, the J call TRBJ2-1, with 9 bases identical to TRBD1. V lost 3 bases, J lost 7 bases, and 10 bases stayed unmatched. Germline CDR1 SEHNR, CDR2 FQNEAQ (reference sequence). The CDR3 runs to 16 residues. The CDR3 bases are TGTGCCAGCAGCTTTAGAGCCGGGACAGGGAGAAATGAGCAGTTCTTC. Its translation: CASSFRAGTGRNEQFF. The complete variable domain, with remaining parts taken from reference TRBV7-9 and TRBJ2-1, reads DTGVSQNPRHKITKRGQNVTFRCDPISEHNRLYWYRQTLGQGPEFLTYFQNEAQLEKSRLLSDRFSAERPKGSFSTLEIQRTEQGDSAMYLCASSFRAGTGRNEQFFGPGTRLTVL.

This clonotype was seen just once. The junction differs from germline at one of its ends, possibly a read error. CDR3 DNA sequence: TGTGCTAGCAGCTTATTTCTAGCGGGGGACACCGGGGAGCTGTTTTTT. Protein sequence: CASSLFLAGDTGELFF. This chain uses TRBV7-7 with TRBJ2-2, with 10 bases matching TRBD2. The CDR3 length is 16 residues. In germline, CDR1 is SSHAT, CDR2 FNYEAQ (reference sequence). Looking up the rest from reference TRBV7-7 and TRBJ2-2 gives the full variable domain: GAGVSQSPRYKVTKRGQDVTLRCDPISSHATLYWYQQALGQGPEFLTYFNYEAQPDKSGLPSDRFSAERPEGSISTLTIQRTEQRDSAMYRCASSLFLAGDTGELFFGEGSRLTVL.

There are a few counts of this clonotype. The CDR3 DNA reads TGTGCCAGCAGCACCCGACAGGGTGGGCCATCACCCCTCCACTTT. Its protein is CASSTRQGGPSPLHF. This chain joins TRBV11-2 and TRBJ1-6; 7 bases are shared with TRBD1. V was pared by 5 bases and J by 10 bases, with 11 bases of the junction left unmatched. The CDR3 loop spans 15 amino acids. Germline V gene sequence: CDR1 SGHAT, CDR2 FQNNGV.

This clonotype was counted a few times. CDR3 DNA: TGTGCCAGCAACACAGGTAGCTCCTACAATGAGCAGTTCTTC. Translation: CASNTGSSYNEQFF. The rearrangement links TRBV9 to TRBJ2-1, with D possibly being TRBD1 (5 bases). CDR1 is SGDLS and CDR2 is YYNGEE in the germline V gene. Between the trimmed V and J ends, which lost 6 bases and 0 bases, there was a span of 10 bases. This CDR3 has 14 residues.

This clonotype was detected a few times. The chain links TRBV6-2 or TRBV6-3 to TRBJ2-7, with a possible D match to TRBD2 (5 bases). The ends were cut back, 2 bases at V and 0 bases at J, with 17 bases in the middle. Germline V CDR1 and CDR2: MNHEY, SVGEGT. The CDR3 consists of 17 residues. This CDR3 reads CASSYSRSSPVSYEQYF. For the CDR3, the DNA is TGTGCCAGCAGTTACAGTCGCTCTAGCCCGGTCTCCTACGAGCAGTACTTC.

The sample holds a few counts of this clonotype. This chain uses TRBV7-8 with TRBJ2-5; the match to TRBD2 covers 10 bases. This CDR3 spans 17 amino acids. The germline V gene encodes CDR1 SGHVS and CDR2 FQNEAQ. V trimming: 7 bases; J trimming: 2 bases; junction bases outside the gene matches: 13. The CDR3 sequence: CASTPFGLAGVQETQYF. The CDR3 DNA reads TGTGCCAGCACCCCCTTCGGGCTAGCGGGGGTTCAAGAGACCCAGTACTTC.

This sequence joins TRBV6-2 or TRBV6-3 and TRBJ1-2, with D possibly matching TRBD1 (5 bases). The germline V and J ends were trimmed by 2 bases and 4 bases, with 14 bases remaining between them. The CDR3 totals 15 residues. The germline gives CDR1 MNHEY, CDR2 SVGEGT. The CDR3 region has the DNA TGTGCCAGCAGTTACGGGGCAGGGTTTTCCTATGGCTACACCTTC. This gives the protein CASSYGAGFSYGYTF.

J is TRBJ2-3 and V is TRBV5-1; 11 bases match TRBD2. The V gene end was trimmed by 1 base and the J gene end by 3 bases; junction bases not matched to a gene: 10. Germline V lookup: CDR1 SGHRS, CDR2 YFSETQ. This CDR3 spans 18 amino acids. The CDR3 region has the DNA TGCGCCAGCAGCTTGCGCCCCAGTAGCGGGGGGGCGACAGATACGCAGTATTTT. Amino acids: CASSLRPSSGGATDTQYF.

The V and J genes are TRBV7-8 and TRBJ1-5; no definite D call. The CDR3 runs 15 residues. V was pared by 5 bases and J by 0 bases, with 11 bases between. Germline CDR1 SGHVS, CDR2 FQNEAQ. CDR3 region: CASSRIRDSNQPQHF. The DNA for the CDR3 is TGTGCCAGCAGCCGAATTAGGGATAGCAATCAGCCCCAGCATTTT.

The table lists this clonotype with a few counts. The V gene is TRBV27, the J gene TRBJ2-7, with 9 bases fitting TRBD2. After removal of 7 bases from V and 3 bases from J, the junction contained 13 bases not matched to a gene. CDR1 is MNHEY and CDR2 is SMNVEV in the germline V gene (reference sequence). CDR3 length: 16 amino acids. CDR3 in DNA: TGTGCCAGCATCGGGAGGGTTAGCGGGGGACTCTACGAGCAGTACTTC. Its translation: CASIGRVSGGLYEQYF.

The V and J genes are TRBV5-1 and TRBJ2-3; 10 nucleotides agree with TRBD2. The CDR3 extends over 16 amino acids. J was trimmed by 6 bases and V by 1 base; bases with no gene match: 8. Germline CDR1 is SGHRS and CDR2 is YFSETQ. The CDR3 spells CASSLTLAGRADTQYF. The DNA of the CDR3 is TGCGCCAGCAGCTTGACACTAGCGGGGAGGGCGGATACGCAGTATTTT.

This chain joins TRBV12-3 or TRBV12-4 and TRBJ2-1, with TRBD1 matching 9 bases. The CDR3 is 15 amino acids. With V trimmed by 6 bases and J by 4 bases, 7 bases remained unmatched. The CDR3 region has the DNA TGTGCCAGCAGGGGAACAGGGGGCCCTTACAATGAGCAGTTCTTC. Translated: CASRGTGGPYNEQFF.

The chain joins TRBV5-6 to TRBJ1-5, with 7 bases aligning to TRBD1. Germline CDR1 reads SGHDT; CDR2 reads YYEEEE. The length of the CDR3 is 14 residues. The V segment lost 9 bases and the J segment 3 bases; nucleotides outside the gene matches: 9. CDR3 in DNA: TGTGCCAATAGATACCAGGGGGACAATCAGCCCCAGCATTTT. Amino acid sequence: CANRYQGDNQPQHF.

The table lists this clonotype with many counts. The rearrangement uses TRBV2 and TRBJ2-5; D is unresolved. V lost 5 bases and J lost 7, with 14 bases in between. There are 13 residues in the CDR3. Germline lookup yields CDR1 SNHLY and CDR2 FYNNEI. This chain's CDR3 is CASSQKVIGTQYF. CDR3 in DNA: TGTGCCAGCAGTCAAAAGGTTATCGGGACCCAGTACTTC.

This clonotype has a handful of counts. This sequence joins TRBV6-1 and TRBJ2-3; TRBD2 aligns across 9 bases. Germline trimming cut 6 bases from V and 9 bases from J; bases unmatched to any gene: 10. The CDR3 has 14 amino acids. The germline V gene encodes CDR1 MNHNS and CDR2 SASEGT. DNA for the CDR3: TGTGCCAGCAGAGTCGCGGGGGGGCCTGGGACGCAGTATTTT. Protein sequence: CASRVAGGPGTQYF.